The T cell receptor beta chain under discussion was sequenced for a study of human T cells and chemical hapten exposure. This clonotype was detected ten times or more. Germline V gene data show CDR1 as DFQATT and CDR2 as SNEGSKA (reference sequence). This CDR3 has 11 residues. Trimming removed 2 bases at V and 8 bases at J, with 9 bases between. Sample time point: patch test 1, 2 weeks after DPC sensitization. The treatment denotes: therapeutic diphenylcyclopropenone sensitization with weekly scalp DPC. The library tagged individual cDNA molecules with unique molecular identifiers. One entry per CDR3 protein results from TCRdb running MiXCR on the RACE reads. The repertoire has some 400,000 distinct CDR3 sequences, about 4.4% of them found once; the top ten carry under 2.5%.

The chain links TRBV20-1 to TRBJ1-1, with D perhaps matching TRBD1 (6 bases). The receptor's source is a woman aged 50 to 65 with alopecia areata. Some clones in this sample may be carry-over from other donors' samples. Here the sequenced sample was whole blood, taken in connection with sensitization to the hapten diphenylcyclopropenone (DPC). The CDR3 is CSARWGTEAFF. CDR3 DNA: TGCAGTGCTAGATGGGGGACAGAAGCTTTCTTT.